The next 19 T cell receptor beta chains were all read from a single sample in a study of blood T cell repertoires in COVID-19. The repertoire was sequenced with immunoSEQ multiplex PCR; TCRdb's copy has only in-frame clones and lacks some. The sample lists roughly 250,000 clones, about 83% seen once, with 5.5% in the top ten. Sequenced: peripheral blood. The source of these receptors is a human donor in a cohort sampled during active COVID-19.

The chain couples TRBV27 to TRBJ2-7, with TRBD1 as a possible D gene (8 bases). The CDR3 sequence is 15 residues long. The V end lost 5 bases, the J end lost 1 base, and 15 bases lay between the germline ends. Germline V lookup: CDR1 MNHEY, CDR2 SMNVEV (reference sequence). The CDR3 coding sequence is TGTGCCAGCAGTATGTACAGGGGGGGATCCTACGAGCAGTACTTC. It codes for CASSMYRGGSYEQYF.

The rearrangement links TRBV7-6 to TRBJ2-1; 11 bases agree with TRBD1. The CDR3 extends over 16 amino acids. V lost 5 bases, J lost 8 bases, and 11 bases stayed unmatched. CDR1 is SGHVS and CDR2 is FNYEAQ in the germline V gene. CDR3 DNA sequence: TGTGCCAGCAGCCTCCGGGACAGGGGGGGTGGCGATGAGCAGTTCTTC. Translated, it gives CASSLRDRGGGDEQFF.

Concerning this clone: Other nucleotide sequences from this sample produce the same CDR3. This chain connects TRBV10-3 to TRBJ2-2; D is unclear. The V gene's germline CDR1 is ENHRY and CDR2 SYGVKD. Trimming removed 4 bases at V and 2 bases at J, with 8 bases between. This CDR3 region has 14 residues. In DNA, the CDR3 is TGTGCCATCAGTGTAGAGCTAAACACCGGGGAGCTGTTTTTT. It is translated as CAISVELNTGELFF.

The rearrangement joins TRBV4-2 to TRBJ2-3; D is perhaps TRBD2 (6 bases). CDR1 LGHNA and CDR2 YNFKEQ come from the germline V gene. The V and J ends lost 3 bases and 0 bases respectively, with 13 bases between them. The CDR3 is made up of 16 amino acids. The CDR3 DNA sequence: TGTGCCAGCAGCCATGCTAGCGCAACGAGCACAGATACGCAGTATTTT. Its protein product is CASSHASATSTDTQYF.

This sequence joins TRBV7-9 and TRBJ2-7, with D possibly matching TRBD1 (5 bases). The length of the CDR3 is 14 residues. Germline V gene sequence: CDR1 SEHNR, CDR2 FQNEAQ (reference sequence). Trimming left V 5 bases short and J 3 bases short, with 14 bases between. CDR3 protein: CASSLAQGYYEQYF. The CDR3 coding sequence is TGTGCCAGCAGCCTGGCTCAGGGATACTACGAGCAGTACTTC.

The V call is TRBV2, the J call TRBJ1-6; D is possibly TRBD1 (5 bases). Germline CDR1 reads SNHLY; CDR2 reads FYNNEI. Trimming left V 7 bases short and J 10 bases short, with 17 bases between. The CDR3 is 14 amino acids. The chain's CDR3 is CASNPVGRGSPLHF. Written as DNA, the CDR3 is TGTGCCAGCAATCCGGTCGGAAGGGGATCACCCCTCCACTTT.

CDR3 in amino acids: CASSSNRGYYEQYF. DNA for the CDR3: TGTGCCAGTAGTTCCAATCGAGGTTACTACGAGCAGTACTTC. This chain uses TRBV19 with TRBJ2-7, with unresolved D. V lost 5 bases and J 3 bases, leaving 14 bases between the germline ends. There are 14 residues in the CDR3. From germline, CDR1 is LNHDA and CDR2 SQIVND (reference sequence).

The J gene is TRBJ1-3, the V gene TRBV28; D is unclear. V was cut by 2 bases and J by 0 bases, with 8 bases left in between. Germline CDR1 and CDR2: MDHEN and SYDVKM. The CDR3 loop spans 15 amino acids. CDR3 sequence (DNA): TGTGCCAGCAGTTTAGTAGCTGACTCTGGAAACACCATATATTTT. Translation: CASSLVADSGNTIYF.

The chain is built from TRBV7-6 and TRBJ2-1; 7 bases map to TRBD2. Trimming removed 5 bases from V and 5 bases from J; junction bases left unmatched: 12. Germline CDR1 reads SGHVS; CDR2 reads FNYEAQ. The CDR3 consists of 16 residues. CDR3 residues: CASSVTASGANNEQFF. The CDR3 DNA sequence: TGTGCCAGCAGCGTTACCGCTAGCGGAGCTAACAATGAGCAGTTCTTC.

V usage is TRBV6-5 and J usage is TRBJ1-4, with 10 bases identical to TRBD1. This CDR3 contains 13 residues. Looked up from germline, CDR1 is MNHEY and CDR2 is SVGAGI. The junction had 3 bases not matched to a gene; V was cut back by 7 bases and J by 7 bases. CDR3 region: CASTRTGGEKLFF. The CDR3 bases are TGTGCCAGCACCAGGACAGGGGGTGAAAAACTGTTTTTT.

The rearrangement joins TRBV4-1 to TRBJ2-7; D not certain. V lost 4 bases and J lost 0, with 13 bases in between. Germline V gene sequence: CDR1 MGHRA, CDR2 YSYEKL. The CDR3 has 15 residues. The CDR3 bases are TGCGCCAGCAGCCTACGGCACAGCAGCTCCTACGAGCAGTACTTC. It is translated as CASSLRHSSSYEQYF.

The CDR3 region is CVEDSASGYTF. CDR3 nucleotide sequence: TGCGTCGAGGACAGTGCCTCTGGCTACACCTTC. The genes are TRBV29-1 and TRBJ1-2; possible D gene TRBD1, 6 bases. The CDR3 spans 11 residues. The germline V gene has CDR1 SQVTM and CDR2 ANQGSEA.

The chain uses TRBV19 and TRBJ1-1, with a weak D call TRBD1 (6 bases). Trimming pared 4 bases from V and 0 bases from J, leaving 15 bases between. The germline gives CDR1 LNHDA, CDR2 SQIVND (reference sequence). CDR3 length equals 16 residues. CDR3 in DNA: TGTGCCAGTAGTACGACAGGTGAAGTCCTGAACACTGAAGCTTTCTTT. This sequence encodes CASSTTGEVLNTEAFF. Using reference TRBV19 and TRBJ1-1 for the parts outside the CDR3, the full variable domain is DGGITQSPKYLFRKEGQNVTLSCEQNLNHDAMYWYRQDPGQGLRLIYYSQIVNDFQKGDIAEGYSVSREKKESFPLTVTSAQKNPTAFYLCASSTTGEVLNTEAFFGQGTRLTVV.

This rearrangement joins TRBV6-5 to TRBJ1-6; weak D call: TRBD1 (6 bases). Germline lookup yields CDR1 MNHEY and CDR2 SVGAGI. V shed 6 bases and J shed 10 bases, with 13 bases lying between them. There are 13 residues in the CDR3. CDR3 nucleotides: TGTGCCAGCAGCGGTCCAGGGGACTCACCCCTCCACTTT. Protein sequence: CASSGPGDSPLHF.

The CDR3 DNA follows: TGCGCCAGCAGCTACAGCTCCTACAATGAGCAGTTCTTC. This encodes CASSYSSYNEQFF. V is TRBV5-1 and J is TRBJ2-1; D uncertain. The V end lost 3 bases, the J end lost 0 bases, and 4 bases lay between the germline ends. The CDR3 covers 13 residues. From germline, CDR1 is SGHRS and CDR2 YFSETQ.

CDR3 residues: CASSQRTGDGYTF. CDR3 sequence (DNA): TGTGCCAGCAGCCAACGGACAGGGGATGGCTACACCTTC. The J gene is TRBJ1-2, the V gene TRBV4-2, with 9 bases lining up with TRBD1. Germline V gives CDR1 LGHNA, CDR2 YNFKEQ. This CDR3 has 13 amino acids. Germline trimming cut 2 bases from V and 6 bases from J; bases unmatched to any gene: 1.

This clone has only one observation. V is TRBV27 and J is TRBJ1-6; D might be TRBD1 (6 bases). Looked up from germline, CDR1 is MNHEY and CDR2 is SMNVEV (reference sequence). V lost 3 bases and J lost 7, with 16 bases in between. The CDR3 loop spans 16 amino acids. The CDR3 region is CASSLVTLTGNSPLHF. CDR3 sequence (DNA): TGTGCCAGCAGTTTGGTCACACTCACAGGGAATTCACCCCTCCACTTT.

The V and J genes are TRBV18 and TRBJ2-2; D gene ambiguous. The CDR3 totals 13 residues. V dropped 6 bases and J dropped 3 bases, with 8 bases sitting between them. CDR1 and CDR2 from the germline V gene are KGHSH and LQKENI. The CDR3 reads CASSPRDTGELFF. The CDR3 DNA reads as TGTGCCAGCTCTCCAAGAGACACCGGGGAGCTGTTTTTT. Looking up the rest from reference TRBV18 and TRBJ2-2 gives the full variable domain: NAGVMQNPRHLVRRRGQEARLRCSPMKGHSHVYWYRQLPEEGLKFMVYLQKENIIDESGMPKERFSAEFPKEGPSILRIQQVVRGDSAAYFCASSPRDTGELFFGEGSRLTVL.

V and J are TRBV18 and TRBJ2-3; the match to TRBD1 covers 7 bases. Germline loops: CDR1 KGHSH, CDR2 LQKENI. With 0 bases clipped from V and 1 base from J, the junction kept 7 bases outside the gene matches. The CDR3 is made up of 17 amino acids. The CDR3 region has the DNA TGTGCCAGCTCACCACCGGTGACAGGGATTCGCACAGATACGCAGTATTTT. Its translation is CASSPPVTGIRTDTQYF.